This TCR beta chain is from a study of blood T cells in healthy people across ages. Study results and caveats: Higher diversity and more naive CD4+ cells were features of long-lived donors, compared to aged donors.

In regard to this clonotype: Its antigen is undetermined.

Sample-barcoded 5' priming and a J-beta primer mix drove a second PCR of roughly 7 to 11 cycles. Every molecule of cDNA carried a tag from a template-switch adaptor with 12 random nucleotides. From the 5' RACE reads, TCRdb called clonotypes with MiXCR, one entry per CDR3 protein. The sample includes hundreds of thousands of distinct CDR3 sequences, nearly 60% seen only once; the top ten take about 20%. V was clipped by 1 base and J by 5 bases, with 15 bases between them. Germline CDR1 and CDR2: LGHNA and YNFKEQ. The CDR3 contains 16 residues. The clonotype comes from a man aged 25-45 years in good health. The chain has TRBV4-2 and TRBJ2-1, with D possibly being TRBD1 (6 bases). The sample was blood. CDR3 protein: CASSQAPGQPNNEQFF. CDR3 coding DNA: TGTGCCAGCAGCCAAGCTCCGGGACAACCTAACAATGAGCAGTTCTTC.